These T cell receptor beta chains were read from a single sample in a study of T cell changes during pregnancy in multiple sclerosis. The repertoire was sequenced with immunoSEQ multiplex PCR; TCRdb's copy has only in-frame clones and lacks some. Here the sample spans 70,000 to 75,000 clones, more than 90% being singletons. The specimen comprised peripheral blood, sampled in the second trimester of pregnancy. These receptors originate from a female donor with multiple sclerosis, enrolled in a pregnancy study. Each CDR3 is given with its conserved first and last residue. Each record gives: D gene, V gene, clone size, J gene, CDR3 protein, CDR3 DNA. A D gene is named only where the DNA matches it firmly. The size entry is marked missing in some rows and otherwise reads once, few, many or a size class.

D: TRBD2; V: TRBV6-5; size: NA; J: TRBJ2-7; CDR3: CASRRGLAGEQYF; DNA: TGTGCCAGCAGGCGGGGACTAGCGGGGGAGCAGTACTTC
D: TRBD1; V: TRBV4-1; size: NA; J: TRBJ1-4; CDR3: CASSHATDRGGEKLFF; DNA: TGCGCCAGCAGCCATGCTACCGACAGGGGGGGTGAAAAACTGTTTTTT
D: NA; V: TRBV5-6; size: NA; J: TRBJ2-1; CDR3: CASSLGTLTYNEQFF; DNA: TGTGCCAGCAGCTTAGGGACTCTCACCTACAATGAGCAGTTCTTC
D: NA; V: TRBV7-8; size: NA; J: TRBJ1-3; CDR3: CASSPVGGRPVFSGNTIYF; DNA: TGTGCCAGCAGCCCAGTCGGAGGGAGGCCCGTATTCTCTGGAAACACCATATATTTT
D: NA; V: TRBV11-2; size: NA; J: TRBJ2-7; CDR3: CASSLDRAYEQYF; DNA: TGTGCCAGCAGCTTGGACAGAGCCTACGAGCAGTACTTC
D: NA; V: TRBV19; size: few; J: TRBJ1-5; CDR3: CASSTTGWPQHF; DNA: TGTGCCAGTAGTACAACAGGGTGGCCCCAGCATTTT
D: NA; V: TRBV28; size: NA; J: TRBJ2-7; CDR3: CASNPRWDTYEQYF; DNA: TGTGCCAGCAACCCTCGCTGGGACACCTACGAGCAGTACTTC
D: TRBD1; V: TRBV28; size: NA; J: TRBJ1-2; CDR3: CASSSLTGWVRGYTF; DNA: TGTGCCAGCAGTTCGCTGACAGGGTGGGTGCGTGGCTACACCTTC
D: TRBD2; V: TRBV7-9; size: few; J: TRBJ2-2; CDR3: CASSLVSLAGGLKTGELFF; DNA: TGTGCCAGCAGCTTAGTTAGTCTAGCGGGAGGACTGAAGACCGGGGAGCTGTTTTTT
D: TRBD1; V: TRBV27; size: NA; J: TRBJ2-7; CDR3: CASSLGGQGFYEQYF; DNA: TGTGCCAGCAGTTTGGGGGGACAGGGGTTCTACGAGCAGTACTTC
D: NA; V: TRBV2; size: NA; J: TRBJ2-2; CDR3: CASSESGDSASRNTGELFF; DNA: TGTGCCAGCAGTGAATCCGGAGATAGTGCTAGCAGGAACACCGGGGAGCTGTTTTTT
D: TRBD2; V: TRBV15; size: NA; J: TRBJ2-3; CDR3: CATSLDRLAGAADTQYF; DNA: TGTGCCACCAGCTTAGATCGACTAGCGGGAGCGGCAGATACGCAGTATTTT
D: NA; V: TRBV19; size: NA; J: TRBJ1-5; CDR3: CASSMRSSNQPQHF; DNA: TGTGCCAGTAGTATGAGGAGTAGCAATCAGCCCCAGCATTTT
D: NA; V: TRBV5-1; size: few; J: TRBJ2-1; CDR3: CASSLGGYNEQFF; DNA: TGCGCCAGCAGCTTAGGAGGCTACAATGAGCAGTTCTTC
D: NA; V: TRBV6-5; size: once; J: TRBJ2-1; CDR3: CASTGPLGNEQFF; DNA: TGTGCCAGCACAGGTCCTTTAGGCAATGAGCAGTTCTTC
D: NA; V: TRBV2; size: NA; J: TRBJ2-2; CDR3: CASSEVRGIGELFF; DNA: TGTGCCAGCAGTGAAGTCAGGGGAATCGGGGAGCTGTTTTTT
D: NA; V: TRBV28; size: once; J: TRBJ2-3; CDR3: CASSSRGTDTQYF; DNA: TGTGCCAGCAGTTCCAGGGGCACAGATACGCAGTATTTT
D: NA; V: TRBV7-8; size: once; J: TRBJ1-4; CDR3: CASSPDIGQGYEKLFF; DNA: TGTGCCAGCAGCCCAGACATCGGGCAGGGATATGAAAAACTGTTTTTT
D: TRBD1; V: TRBV4-1; size: NA; J: TRBJ1-2; CDR3: CASSSTTGQGVLANYGYTF; DNA: TGCGCCAGCAGCTCAACTACGGGACAGGGTGTACTAGCTAACTATGGCTACACCTTC
D: NA; V: TRBV10-3; size: NA; J: TRBJ2-7; CDR3: CAISTGTRPYEQYF; DNA: TGTGCCATCAGTACCGGGACAAGGCCCTACGAGCAGTACTTC
D: NA; V: TRBV29-1; size: NA; J: TRBJ2-7; CDR3: CSVGTSSSYEQYF; DNA: TGCAGCGTCGGGACATCGAGCTCCTACGAGCAGTACTTC
D: TRBD1; V: TRBV6-5; size: NA; J: TRBJ1-5; CDR3: CASSYSTGGRQPQHF; DNA: TGTGCCAGCAGTTACTCGACAGGGGGTAGGCAGCCCCAGCATTTT
D: TRBD2; V: TRBV11-3; size: once; J: TRBJ2-3; CDR3: CASSPSGSTDTQYF; DNA: TGTGCCAGCAGCCCTAGCGGGAGTACAGATACGCAGTATTTT
D: NA; V: TRBV6-1; size: NA; J: TRBJ2-7; CDR3: CASSEVWGVNSYEQYF; DNA: TGTGCCAGCAGTGAAGTTTGGGGAGTTAACTCCTACGAGCAGTACTTC
D: TRBD1; V: TRBV5-4; size: once; J: TRBJ2-6; CDR3: CASSGARGPGANVLTF; DNA: TGTGCCAGCAGCGGTGCCAGGGGGCCTGGGGCCAACGTCCTGACTTTC
D: NA; V: TRBV29-1; size: NA; J: TRBJ1-2; CDR3: CSVEDEGVRFGYTF; DNA: TGCAGCGTTGAAGACGAAGGGGTTCGTTTCGGCTACACCTTC
D: TRBD1; V: TRBV9; size: NA; J: TRBJ1-5; CDR3: CASSSRTGGYQPQHF; DNA: TGTGCCAGCAGCAGCAGGACAGGGGGCTATCAGCCCCAGCATTTT
D: NA; V: TRBV28; size: once; J: TRBJ1-6; CDR3: CASSTALMGLPSSPLHF; DNA: TGTGCCAGCAGTACCGCTTTAATGGGGCTTCCCTCTTCACCCCTCCACTTT
D: TRBD1; V: TRBV4-2; size: NA; J: TRBJ1-5; CDR3: CASSQAQGASNQPQHF; DNA: TGTGCCAGCAGCCAAGCCCAGGGGGCGAGCAATCAGCCCCAGCATTTT
D: NA; V: TRBV2; size: NA; J: TRBJ1-3; CDR3: CASSPEFSGNTIYF; DNA: TGTGCCAGCAGTCCCGAGTTCTCTGGAAACACCATATATTTT
D: NA; V: TRBV6-1; size: NA; J: TRBJ2-3; CDR3: CASSEQGSSTDTQYF; DNA: TGTGCCAGCAGTGAACAGGGCTCTAGCACAGATACGCAGTATTTT
D: NA; V: TRBV18; size: NA; J: TRBJ1-2; CDR3: CASSPVSGEGFYGYTF; DNA: TGTGCCAGCTCACCGGTCTCAGGGGAGGGCTTCTATGGCTACACCTTC
D: NA; V: TRBV7-9; size: NA; J: TRBJ2-7; CDR3: CASSPLSFDKSSYEQYF; DNA: TGTGCCAGCAGCCCCCTCTCCTTCGACAAGAGCTCCTACGAGCAGTACTTC
D: NA; V: TRBV6-1; size: NA; J: TRBJ2-7; CDR3: CASSELAFEQYF; DNA: TGTGCCAGCAGTGAGTTGGCCTTCGAGCAGTACTTC
D: NA; V: TRBV9; size: NA; J: TRBJ2-5; CDR3: CASSVGTRAGTQYF; DNA: TGTGCCAGCAGCGTAGGGACCAGGGCCGGGACCCAGTACTTC
D: NA; V: TRBV7-8; size: NA; J: TRBJ2-7; CDR3: CASSRGHQNYEQYF; DNA: TGTGCCAGCAGCAGGGGACACCAAAACTACGAGCAGTACTTC
D: NA; V: TRBV4-3; size: NA; J: TRBJ2-7; CDR3: CASSPRGGDEQYF; DNA: TGCGCCAGCAGCCCGAGGGGGGGGGACGAGCAGTACTTC
D: TRBD1; V: TRBV13; size: NA; J: TRBJ1-2; CDR3: CASSSRDRGGLYGYTF; DNA: TGTGCCAGCAGCTCCCGGGACAGGGGGGGGCTCTATGGCTACACCTTC
D: TRBD2; V: TRBV2; size: NA; J: TRBJ2-3; CDR3: CASILRRLAAGRAPDTQYF; DNA: TGTGCCAGCATCCTTAGGAGACTAGCGGCGGGCCGGGCTCCAGATACGCAGTATTTT
D: TRBD1; V: TRBV13; size: NA; J: TRBJ1-6; CDR3: CASSPGTDSPLHF; DNA: TGTGCCAGCAGCCCTGGGACAGATTCACCCCTCCACTTT
D: TRBD2; V: TRBV6-4; size: NA; J: TRBJ2-1; CDR3: CASSPHPGSGEGEQFF; DNA: TGTGCCAGCAGCCCTCACCCCGGATCGGGGGAGGGAGAGCAGTTCTTC
D: NA; V: TRBV15; size: NA; J: TRBJ2-1; CDR3: CATSRVWRPDEQFF; DNA: TGTGCCACCAGCAGAGTATGGAGACCGGATGAGCAGTTCTTC
D: NA; V: TRBV18; size: once; J: TRBJ1-4; CDR3: CASSPEALREKLFF; DNA: TGTGCCAGCTCCCCTGAGGCCTTGAGGGAAAAACTGTTTTTT
D: NA; V: TRBV11-2; size: NA; J: TRBJ1-5; CDR3: CASSSRFNQPQHF; DNA: TGTGCCAGCAGCTCGAGGTTTAATCAGCCCCAGCATTTT
D: NA; V: TRBV9; size: NA; J: TRBJ2-7; CDR3: CASSVDSSGRSYEQYF; DNA: TGTGCCAGCAGCGTAGATAGCAGCGGGCGCTCCTACGAGCAGTACTTC
D: NA; V: TRBV19; size: once; J: TRBJ1-2; CDR3: CASSMQGYGYTF; DNA: TGTGCCAGTAGTATGCAGGGTTATGGCTACACCTTC
D: NA; V: TRBV19; size: NA; J: TRBJ2-7; CDR3: CASSPKGTLYEQYF; DNA: TGTGCCAGTAGTCCCAAGGGGACTCTATACGAGCAGTACTTC
D: TRBD2; V: TRBV28; size: NA; J: TRBJ2-3; CDR3: CASSIDSGRTTDTQYF; DNA: TGTGCCAGCAGTATCGATAGCGGGAGGACCACAGATACGCAGTATTTT
D: NA; V: TRBV4-3; size: NA; J: TRBJ2-7; CDR3: CASSQGRSSYEQYF; DNA: TGCGCCAGCAGCCAAGGTAGATCCTCCTACGAGCAGTACTTC
D: TRBD2; V: TRBV5-1; size: NA; J: TRBJ2-3; CDR3: CASSAGVSTDTQYF; DNA: TGCGCCAGCTCAGCGGGAGTCTCCACAGATACGCAGTATTTT
D: NA; V: TRBV20-1; size: NA; J: TRBJ1-4; CDR3: CSALQYEKLFF; DNA: TGCAGTGCCCTTCAGTATGAAAAACTGTTTTTT